A single sample gave rise to the 19 T cell receptor beta chains below, sequenced in a study of T cells after yellow fever vaccination. TCRdb re-derived calls from the 5' RACE reads in MiXCR, one entry per CDR3 protein. Of 500,000 to 650,000 distinct CDR3 sequences in the sample, 9% to 15% were seen once. Sequenced here: PBMCs, sampled on the day of the yellow fever booster vaccination. The receptors stem from a man younger than 45 who received the YFV17D yellow fever vaccine.

The table lists this clonotype with a few counts. This sequence joins TRBV20-1 and TRBJ2-3; D not certain. This CDR3 region has 12 residues. Per the germline V gene, CDR1 is DFQATT and CDR2 is SNEGSKA (reference sequence). V was trimmed by 7 bases and J by 2 bases, leaving 10 bases between them. The CDR3 coding sequence is TGCAGTGTAACCGGAAACACAGATACGCAGTATTTT. Protein product: CSVTGNTDTQYF.

The chain employs TRBV18 and TRBJ2-3; D remains unclear. V lost 6 bases, J lost 6 bases, and 16 bases lay in between. The CDR3 is 14 amino acids. Germline loops: CDR1 KGHSH, CDR2 LQKENI. The CDR3 DNA sequence: TGTGCCAGCTCCCCGATGGATTTGGGTGATACGCAGTATTTT. Protein product: CASSPMDLGDTQYF.

This clonotype has a handful of counts. This chain connects TRBV7-6 to TRBJ2-7; 7 positions match TRBD2. CDR3 length: 15 residues. Germline CDR1 and CDR2: SGHVS and FNYEAQ. The junction had 6 bases not matched to a gene; V was cut back by 1 base and J by 3 bases. CDR3 protein: CASSLEQGGHYEQYF. The CDR3 DNA reads as TGTGCCAGCAGCTTAGAGCAGGGAGGGCACTACGAGCAGTACTTC.

The chain uses TRBV28 and TRBJ2-7; D might be TRBD1 or TRBD2, each matching 6 bases. V dropped 3 bases and J dropped 2 bases, with 14 bases sitting between them. This CDR3 comprises 15 residues. Germline V lookup: CDR1 MDHEN, CDR2 SYDVKM. The CDR3, as DNA: TGTGCCAGCAGTTTGGAGGGACACAACACCTACGAGCAGTACTTC. Translated, it gives CASSLEGHNTYEQYF.

Only a few counts were recorded for this clonotype. CDR3 nucleotide sequence: TGTGCCAGTAGACGGAAAGGATCTAGCGGGAGTCACGAGCAGTACTTC. It codes for CASRRKGSSGSHEQYF. The rearrangement uses TRBV19 and TRBJ2-7, with 10 bases identical to TRBD2. The CDR3 runs 16 residues. Germline trimming cut 6 bases from V and 5 bases from J; bases unmatched to any gene: 13. Germline-derived CDR1 and CDR2 are LNHDA and SQIVND (reference sequence).

This clonotype was recorded a few times. V gene TRBV30 combines with J gene TRBJ1-2, with 8 bases lining up with TRBD1. In germline, CDR1 is GTSNPN, CDR2 SVGIG (reference sequence). J was trimmed by 5 bases and V by 3 bases; bases with no gene match: 11. This CDR3 has 15 amino acids. Here the CDR3 DNA reads TGTGCCTGGAGGGGGACCAGGACAGGGACGTATGGCTACACCTTC. This gives the protein CAWRGTRTGTYGYTF.

This clonotype was found many times. This chain connects TRBV29-1 to TRBJ2-2; D is possibly TRBD1 (6 bases). The ends were cut back, 6 bases at V and 3 bases at J, with 17 bases in the middle. This CDR3 is 15 amino acids long. Germline values: CDR1 SQVTM, CDR2 ANQGSEA. Here the CDR3 DNA reads TGCAGCGTCCGGACACCAGGGGCGGACACCGGGGAGCTGTTTTTT. Protein sequence: CSVRTPGADTGELFF.

The chain uses TRBV5-1 and TRBJ2-1, with D uncertain. This CDR3 region has 13 residues. The ends were cut back, 6 bases at V and 2 bases at J, with 9 bases in the middle. Germline V CDR1 and CDR2: SGHRS, YFSETQ. The CDR3 DNA is TGCGCCAGCACCCCTGGGGCCTACAATGAGCAGTTCTTC. This sequence encodes CASTPGAYNEQFF.

This clonotype occurred a few times. The chain joins TRBV6-5 to TRBJ2-1, with D perhaps matching TRBD1 or TRBD2 (5 bases each). CDR3 length: 16 residues. V shed 2 bases and J shed 0 bases, with 11 bases lying between them. Germline CDR1 reads MNHEY; CDR2 reads SVGAGI. The CDR3 spells CASSYEKGSSYNEQFF. The CDR3 DNA reads as TGTGCCAGCAGTTACGAGAAGGGGAGCTCCTACAATGAGCAGTTCTTC.

J is TRBJ2-7 and V is TRBV14; the match to TRBD1 covers 7 bases. V gave up 4 bases and J gave up 3 bases; unmatched junction bases: 6. This CDR3 has 14 residues. Germline V CDR1 and CDR2: SGHDN, FVKESK. The CDR3 DNA reads as TGTGCCAGCAGCCGACAGGGCCTCCACTACGAGCAGTACTTC. Its translation is CASSRQGLHYEQYF.

The genes are TRBV4-2 and TRBJ2-5; 7 bases agree with TRBD2. The V gene's germline CDR1 is LGHNA and CDR2 YNFKEQ. The CDR3 sequence is 16 residues long. With V trimmed by 1 base and J by 4 bases, 9 bases remained unmatched. The CDR3: CASSQVAGDVVETQYF. In DNA form, the CDR3 reads TGTGCCAGCAGCCAAGTGGCGGGAGACGTGGTAGAGACCCAGTACTTC.

The chain employs TRBV7-2 and TRBJ1-5; tentative D call: TRBD1 (5 bases). The CDR3 extends over 15 amino acids. CDR1 is SGHTA, CDR2 FQGNSA, per germline. Trimming shortened V by 3 bases and J by 4 bases, and 13 bases separated the two germline ends. The CDR3 bases are TGTGCCAGCAGCTTGAGGGGTGGGCTGAATCAGCCCCAGCATTTT. Translated, it gives CASSLRGGLNQPQHF.

V and J are TRBV4-3 and TRBJ2-1, with a possible D match to TRBD1 (6 bases). This CDR3 contains 14 residues. Germline V gene lookup returns CDR1 LGHNA and CDR2 YSLEER. Trimming pared 3 bases from V and 4 bases from J, leaving 10 bases between. The CDR3 DNA follows: TGCGCCAGCAGCCATCCCGGGACATACAATGAGCAGTTCTTC. Residues: CASSHPGTYNEQFF.

This chain uses TRBV7-2 with TRBJ2-1; 7 bases are a match to TRBD2. The ends lost 1 base at V and 4 bases at J; junction bases unmatched: 10. Germline-derived CDR1 and CDR2 are SGHTA and FQGNSA. This CDR3 is 17 amino acids long. The CDR3 region has the DNA TGTGCCAGCAGCTTAGGGTATACGGGAGGCCTATACAATGAGCAGTTCTTC. It translates to CASSLGYTGGLYNEQFF.

This clonotype came up a few times. V usage is TRBV3-1 and J usage is TRBJ2-7; 7 nucleotides agree with TRBD2. The CDR3 length is 14 residues. Germline CDR1 is LGHDT and CDR2 is YNNKEL (reference sequence). With 2 bases clipped from V and 2 bases from J, the junction kept 3 bases outside the gene matches. The DNA of the CDR3 is TGTGCCAGCAGCCAACTTACTAGCGCCTACGAGCAGTACTTC. Its protein product is CASSQLTSAYEQYF.

In its sample, this clonotype was seen a few times. The chain has TRBV14 and TRBJ1-1; D is perhaps TRBD1 (6 bases). Germline CDR1 SGHDN, CDR2 FVKESK. Trimming took off 0 bases at V and 4 bases at J, with 9 bases between the two ends. The CDR3 loop spans 14 amino acids. Here the CDR3 DNA reads TGTGCCAGCAGCCAAGAGCCGACAGGCACTGAAGCTTTCTTT. It encodes CASSQEPTGTEAFF.

The V call is TRBV7-2, the J call TRBJ2-3; D not certain. The germline V and J ends were trimmed by 5 bases and 1 base, with 19 bases remaining between them. The CDR3 spans 17 residues. The germline gives CDR1 SGHTA, CDR2 FQGNSA. The CDR3 loop is CASSIGQSTLGTDTQYF. The CDR3 DNA sequence: TGTGCCAGCAGCATCGGCCAATCAACCCTGGGCACAGATACGCAGTATTTT.

This clonotype came up a few times. This chain uses TRBV15 with TRBJ1-6, with 10 bases lining up with TRBD1. The CDR3 extends over 14 amino acids. Trimming removed 5 bases from V and 10 bases from J; junction bases left unmatched: 5. CDR1 is LNHNV and CDR2 is YYDKDF in the germline V gene (reference sequence). CDR3: CATSQPGQGSPLHF. DNA for the CDR3: TGTGCCACCAGCCAACCGGGACAGGGGTCACCCCTCCACTTT.

This clonotype was counted many times. V is TRBV29-1 and J is TRBJ2-1, with 7 bases identical to TRBD1. V was pared by 3 bases and J by 5 bases, with 10 bases of the junction left unmatched. In germline, CDR1 is SQVTM, CDR2 ANQGSEA. CDR3 size: 15 residues. CDR3 sequence reads: CSVDHAGGDNNEQFF. CDR3 sequence (DNA): TGCAGCGTTGACCACGCAGGGGGAGACAACAATGAGCAGTTCTTC.